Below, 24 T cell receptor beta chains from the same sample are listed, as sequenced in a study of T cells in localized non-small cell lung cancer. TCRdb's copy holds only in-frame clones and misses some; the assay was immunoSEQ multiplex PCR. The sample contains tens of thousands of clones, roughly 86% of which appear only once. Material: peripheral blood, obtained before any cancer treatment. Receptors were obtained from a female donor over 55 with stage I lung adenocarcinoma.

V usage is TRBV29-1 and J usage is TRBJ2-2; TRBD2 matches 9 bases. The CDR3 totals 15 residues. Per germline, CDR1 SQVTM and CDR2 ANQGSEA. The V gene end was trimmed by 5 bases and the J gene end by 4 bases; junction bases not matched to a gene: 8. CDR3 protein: CSVLLAGTGTGELFF. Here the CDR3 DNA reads TGCAGCGTTCTCCTAGCGGGAACGGGCACCGGGGAGCTGTTTTTT.

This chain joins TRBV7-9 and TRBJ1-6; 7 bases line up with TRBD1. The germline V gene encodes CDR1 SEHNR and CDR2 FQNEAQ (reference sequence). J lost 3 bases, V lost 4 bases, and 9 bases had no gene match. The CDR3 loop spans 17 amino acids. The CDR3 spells CASSSGRGTDYNSPLHF. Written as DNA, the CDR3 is TGTGCCAGCAGCTCCGGAAGAGGGACAGACTATAATTCACCCCTCCACTTT.

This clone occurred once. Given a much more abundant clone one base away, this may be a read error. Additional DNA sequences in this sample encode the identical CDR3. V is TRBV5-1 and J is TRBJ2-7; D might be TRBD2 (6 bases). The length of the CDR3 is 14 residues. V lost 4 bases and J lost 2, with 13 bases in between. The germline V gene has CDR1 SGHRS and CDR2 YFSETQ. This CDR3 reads CASSTGTLTYEQYF. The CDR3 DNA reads TGCGCCAGCAGCACCGGGACTTTAACCTACGAGCAGTACTTC.

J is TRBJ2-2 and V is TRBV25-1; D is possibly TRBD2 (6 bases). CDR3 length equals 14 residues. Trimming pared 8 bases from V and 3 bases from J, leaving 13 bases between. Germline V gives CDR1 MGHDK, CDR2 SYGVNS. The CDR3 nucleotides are TGTGCCAGCTCCCGGACGGGGGACACCGGGGAGCTGTTTTTT. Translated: CASSRTGDTGELFF.

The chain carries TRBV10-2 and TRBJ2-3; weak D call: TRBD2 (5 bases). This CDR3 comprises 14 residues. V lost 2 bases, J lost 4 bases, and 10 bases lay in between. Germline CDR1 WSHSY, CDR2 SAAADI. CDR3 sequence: CASSEGGSADTQYF. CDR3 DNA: TGCGCCAGCAGTGAGGGTGGGAGCGCAGATACGCAGTATTTT.

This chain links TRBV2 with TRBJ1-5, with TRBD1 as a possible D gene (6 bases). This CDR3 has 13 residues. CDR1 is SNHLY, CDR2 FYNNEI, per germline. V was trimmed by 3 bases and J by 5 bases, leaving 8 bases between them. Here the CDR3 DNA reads TGTGCCAGCAGTGACAGGGGCGATCAGCCCCAGCATTTT. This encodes CASSDRGDQPQHF.

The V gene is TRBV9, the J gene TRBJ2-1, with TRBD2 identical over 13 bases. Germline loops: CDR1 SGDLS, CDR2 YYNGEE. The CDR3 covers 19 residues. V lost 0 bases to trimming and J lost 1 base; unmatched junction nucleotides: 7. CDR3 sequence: CASSVESLAGGLSYNEQFF. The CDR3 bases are TGTGCCAGCAGCGTAGAATCACTAGCGGGGGGGCTTTCCTACAATGAGCAGTTCTTC.

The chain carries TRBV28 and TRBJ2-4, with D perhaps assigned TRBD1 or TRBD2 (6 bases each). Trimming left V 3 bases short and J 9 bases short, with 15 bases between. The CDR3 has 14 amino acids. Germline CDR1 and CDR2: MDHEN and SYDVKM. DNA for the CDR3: TGTGCCAGCAGTTTGCGTCCGGGGGCAGGCATTCAGTACTTC. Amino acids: CASSLRPGAGIQYF.

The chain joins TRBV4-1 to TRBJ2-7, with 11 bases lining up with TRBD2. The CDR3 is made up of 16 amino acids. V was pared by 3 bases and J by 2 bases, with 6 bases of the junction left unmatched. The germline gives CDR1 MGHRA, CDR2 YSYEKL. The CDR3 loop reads CASSHGTSGPAYEQYF. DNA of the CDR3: TGCGCCAGCAGCCATGGGACTAGCGGACCTGCCTACGAGCAGTACTTC.

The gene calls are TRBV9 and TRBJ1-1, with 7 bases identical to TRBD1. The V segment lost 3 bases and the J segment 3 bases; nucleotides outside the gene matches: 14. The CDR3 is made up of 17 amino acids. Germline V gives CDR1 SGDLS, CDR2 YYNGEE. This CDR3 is CASSAPTGTVGYTEAFF. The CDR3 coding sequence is TGTGCCAGCAGCGCTCCGACAGGGACGGTCGGGTACACTGAAGCTTTCTTT. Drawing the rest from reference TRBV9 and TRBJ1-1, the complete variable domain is DSGVTQTPKHLITATGQRVTLRCSPRSGDLSVYWYQQSLDQGLQFLIQYYNGEERAKGNILERFSAQQFPDLHSELNLSSLELGDSALYFCASSAPTGTVGYTEAFFGQGTRLTVV.

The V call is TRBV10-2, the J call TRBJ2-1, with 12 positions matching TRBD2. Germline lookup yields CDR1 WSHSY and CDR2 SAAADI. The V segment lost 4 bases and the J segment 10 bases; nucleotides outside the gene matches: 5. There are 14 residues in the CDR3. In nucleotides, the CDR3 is TGCGCCAGCAGTGTTCTAGCGGGAGGGAGCGAGCAGTTCTTC. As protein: CASSVLAGGSEQFF.

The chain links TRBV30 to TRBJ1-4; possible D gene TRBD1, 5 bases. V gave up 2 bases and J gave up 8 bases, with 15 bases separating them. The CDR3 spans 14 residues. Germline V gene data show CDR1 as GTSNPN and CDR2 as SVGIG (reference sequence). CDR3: CAWSPGRGPEKLFF. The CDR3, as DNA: TGTGCCTGGAGTCCAGGGAGGGGCCCGGAAAAACTGTTTTTT.

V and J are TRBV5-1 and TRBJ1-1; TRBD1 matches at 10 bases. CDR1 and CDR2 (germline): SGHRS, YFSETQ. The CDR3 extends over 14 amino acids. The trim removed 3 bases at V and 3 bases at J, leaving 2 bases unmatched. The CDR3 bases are TGCGCCAGCAGCTCGGACAGGGGGTACACTGAAGCTTTCTTT. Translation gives CASSSDRGYTEAFF.

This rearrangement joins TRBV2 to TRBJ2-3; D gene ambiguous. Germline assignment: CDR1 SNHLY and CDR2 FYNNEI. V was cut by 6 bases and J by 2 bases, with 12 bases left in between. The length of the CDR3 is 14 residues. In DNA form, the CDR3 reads TGTGCCAGCAGGGGTGGACCTAACACAGATACGCAGTATTTT. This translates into CASRGGPNTDTQYF.

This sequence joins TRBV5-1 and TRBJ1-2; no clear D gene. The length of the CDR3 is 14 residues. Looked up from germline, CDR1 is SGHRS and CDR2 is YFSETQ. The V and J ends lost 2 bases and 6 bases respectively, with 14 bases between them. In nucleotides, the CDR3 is TGCGCCAGCAGCTTCCGCCCGTCGGGAGATGGCTACACCTTC. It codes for CASSFRPSGDGYTF.

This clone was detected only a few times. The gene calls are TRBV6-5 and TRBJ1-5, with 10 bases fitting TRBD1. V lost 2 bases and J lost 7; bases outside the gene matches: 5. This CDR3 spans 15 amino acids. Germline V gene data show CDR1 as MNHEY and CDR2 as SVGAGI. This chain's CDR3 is CASSYGTGVGQPQHF. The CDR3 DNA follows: TGTGCCAGCAGTTACGGGACAGGGGTGGGGCAGCCCCAGCATTTT.

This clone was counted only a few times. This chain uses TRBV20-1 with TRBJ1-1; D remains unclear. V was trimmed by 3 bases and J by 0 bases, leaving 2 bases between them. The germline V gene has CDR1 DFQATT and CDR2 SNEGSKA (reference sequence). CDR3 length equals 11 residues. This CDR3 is CSARVNTEAFF. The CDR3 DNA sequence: TGCAGTGCTAGGGTGAACACTGAAGCTTTCTTT.

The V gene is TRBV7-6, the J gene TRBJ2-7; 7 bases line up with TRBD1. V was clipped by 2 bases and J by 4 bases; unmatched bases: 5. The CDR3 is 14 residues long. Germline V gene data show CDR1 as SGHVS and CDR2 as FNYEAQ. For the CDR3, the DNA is TGTGCCAGCAGCTTAACGGGACAGAGATACGAGCAGTACTTC. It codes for CASSLTGQRYEQYF.

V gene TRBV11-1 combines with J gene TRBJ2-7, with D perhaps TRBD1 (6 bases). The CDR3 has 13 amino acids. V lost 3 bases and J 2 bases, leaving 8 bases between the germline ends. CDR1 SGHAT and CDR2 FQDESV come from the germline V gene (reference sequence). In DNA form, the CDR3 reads TGTGCCAGCAGCTTGGGGGCTACCTACGAGCAGTACTTC. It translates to CASSLGATYEQYF.

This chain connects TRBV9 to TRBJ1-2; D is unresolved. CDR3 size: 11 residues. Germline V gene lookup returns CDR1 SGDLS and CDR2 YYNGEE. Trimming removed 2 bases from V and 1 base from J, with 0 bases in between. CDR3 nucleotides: TGTGCCAGCAGCGTTAACTATGGCTACACCTTC. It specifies CASSVNYGYTF.

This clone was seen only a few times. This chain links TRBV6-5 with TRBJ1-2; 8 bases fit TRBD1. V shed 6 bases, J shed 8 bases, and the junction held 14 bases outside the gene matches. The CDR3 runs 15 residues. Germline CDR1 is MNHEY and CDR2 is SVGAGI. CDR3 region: CASRQIWGQASGYTF. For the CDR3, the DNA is TGTGCCAGCAGACAAATCTGGGGACAGGCCTCCGGCTACACCTTC.

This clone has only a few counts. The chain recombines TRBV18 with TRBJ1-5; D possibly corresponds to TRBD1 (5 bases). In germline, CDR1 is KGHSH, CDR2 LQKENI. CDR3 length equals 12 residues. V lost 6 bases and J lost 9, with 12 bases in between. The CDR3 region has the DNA TGTGCCAGCTCTCCCCCTGGGGGGCCCCAGCATTTT. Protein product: CASSPPGGPQHF.

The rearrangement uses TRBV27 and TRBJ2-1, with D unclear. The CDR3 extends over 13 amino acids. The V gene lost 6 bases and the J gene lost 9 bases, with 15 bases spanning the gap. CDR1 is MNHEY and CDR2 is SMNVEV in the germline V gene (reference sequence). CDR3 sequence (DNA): TGTGCCAGCAGACTGATGTATAATGGTGAGCAGTTCTTC. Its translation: CASRLMYNGEQFF.

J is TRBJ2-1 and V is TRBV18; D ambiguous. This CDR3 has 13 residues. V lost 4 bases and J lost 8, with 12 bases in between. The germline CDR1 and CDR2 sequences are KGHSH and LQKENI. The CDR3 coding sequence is TGTGCCAGCTCACTCCAACCCCGGGATGAGCAGTTCTTC. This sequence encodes CASSLQPRDEQFF.